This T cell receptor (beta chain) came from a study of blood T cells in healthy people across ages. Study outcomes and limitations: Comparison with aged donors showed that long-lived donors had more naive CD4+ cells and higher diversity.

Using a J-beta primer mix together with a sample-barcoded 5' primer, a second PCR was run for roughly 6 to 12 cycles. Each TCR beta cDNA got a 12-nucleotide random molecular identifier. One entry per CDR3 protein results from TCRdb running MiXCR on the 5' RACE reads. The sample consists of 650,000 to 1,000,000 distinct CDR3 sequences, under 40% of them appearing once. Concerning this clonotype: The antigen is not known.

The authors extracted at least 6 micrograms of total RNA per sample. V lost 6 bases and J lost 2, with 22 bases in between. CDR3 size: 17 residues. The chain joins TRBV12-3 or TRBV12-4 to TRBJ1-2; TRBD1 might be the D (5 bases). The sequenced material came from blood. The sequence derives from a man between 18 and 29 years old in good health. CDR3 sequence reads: CASSPGRQVPSNYGYTF. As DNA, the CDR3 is TGTGCCAGCAGCCCGGGACGCCAGGTTCCCTCGAACTATGGCTACACCTTC.